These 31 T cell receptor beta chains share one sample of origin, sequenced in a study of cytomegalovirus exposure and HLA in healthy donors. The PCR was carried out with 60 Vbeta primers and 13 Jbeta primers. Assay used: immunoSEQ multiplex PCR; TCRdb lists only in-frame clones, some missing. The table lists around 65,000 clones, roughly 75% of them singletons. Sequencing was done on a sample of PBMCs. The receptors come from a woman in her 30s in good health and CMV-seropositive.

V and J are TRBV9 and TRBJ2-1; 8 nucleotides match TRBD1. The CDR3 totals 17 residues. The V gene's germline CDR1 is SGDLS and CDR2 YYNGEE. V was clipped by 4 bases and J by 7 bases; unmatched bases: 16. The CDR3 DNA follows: TGTGCCAGCAGCACCTTCCGTAGGACAGGGAAAGGGAATGAGCAGTTCTTC. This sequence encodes CASSTFRRTGKGNEQFF. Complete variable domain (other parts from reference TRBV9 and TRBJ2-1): DSGVTQTPKHLITATGQRVTLRCSPRSGDLSVYWYQQSLDQGLQFLIQYYNGEERAKGNILERFSAQQFPDLHSELNLSSLELGDSALYFCASSTFRRTGKGNEQFFGPGTRLTVL.

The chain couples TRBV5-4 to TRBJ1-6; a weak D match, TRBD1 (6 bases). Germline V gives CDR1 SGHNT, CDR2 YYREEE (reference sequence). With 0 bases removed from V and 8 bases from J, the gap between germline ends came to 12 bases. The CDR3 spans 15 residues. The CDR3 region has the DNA TGTGCCAGCAGCTTGGAAGGGGGAAAAGATTCACCCCTCCACTTT. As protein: CASSLEGGKDSPLHF.

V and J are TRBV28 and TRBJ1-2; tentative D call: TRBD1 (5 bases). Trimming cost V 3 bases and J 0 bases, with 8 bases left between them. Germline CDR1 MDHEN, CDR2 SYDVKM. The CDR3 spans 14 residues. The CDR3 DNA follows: TGTGCCAGCAGTTTCCCAGGGACTAACTATGGCTACACCTTC. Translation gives CASSFPGTNYGYTF.

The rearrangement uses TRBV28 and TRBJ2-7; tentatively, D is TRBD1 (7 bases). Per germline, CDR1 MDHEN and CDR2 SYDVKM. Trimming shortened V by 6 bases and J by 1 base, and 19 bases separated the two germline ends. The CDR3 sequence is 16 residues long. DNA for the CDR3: TGTGCCAGCAGCTCAGGGGGTAGCCGGGAGTCCTACGAGCAGTACTTC. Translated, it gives CASSSGGSRESYEQYF. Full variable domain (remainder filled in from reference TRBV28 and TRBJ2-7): DVKVTQSSRYLVKRTGEKVFLECVQDMDHENMFWYRQDPGLGLRLIYFSYDVKMKEKGDIPEGYSVSREKKERFSLILESASTNQTSMYLCASSSGGSRESYEQYFGPGTRLTVT.

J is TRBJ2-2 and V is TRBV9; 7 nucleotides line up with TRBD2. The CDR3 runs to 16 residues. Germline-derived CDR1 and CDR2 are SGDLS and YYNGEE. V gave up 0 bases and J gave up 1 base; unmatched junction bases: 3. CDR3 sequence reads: CASSVAASGNTGELFF. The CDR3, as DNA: TGTGCCAGCAGCGTAGCGGCTAGCGGGAACACCGGGGAGCTGTTTTTT.

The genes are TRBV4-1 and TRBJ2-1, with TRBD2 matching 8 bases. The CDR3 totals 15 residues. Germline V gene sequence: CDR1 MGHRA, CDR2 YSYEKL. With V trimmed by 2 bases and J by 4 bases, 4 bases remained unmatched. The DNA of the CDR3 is TGCGCCAGCAGCCAAAGCAGCGGGGGATACAATGAGCAGTTCTTC. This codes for CASSQSSGGYNEQFF.

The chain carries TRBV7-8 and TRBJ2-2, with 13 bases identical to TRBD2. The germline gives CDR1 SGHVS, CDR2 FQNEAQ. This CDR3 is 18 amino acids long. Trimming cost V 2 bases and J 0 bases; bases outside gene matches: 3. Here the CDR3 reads CASSLRTSGGTNTGELFF. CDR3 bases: TGTGCCAGCAGCTTAAGGACTAGCGGGGGTACGAACACCGGGGAGCTGTTTTTT.

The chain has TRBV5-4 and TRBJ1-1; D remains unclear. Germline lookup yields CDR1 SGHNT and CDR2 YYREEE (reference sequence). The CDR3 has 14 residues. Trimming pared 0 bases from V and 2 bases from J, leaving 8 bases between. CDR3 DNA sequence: TGTGCCAGCAGCTTGGCTCACAGTAACACTGAAGCTTTCTTT. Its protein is CASSLAHSNTEAFF. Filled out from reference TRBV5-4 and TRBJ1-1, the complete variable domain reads ETGVTQSPTHLIKTRGQQVTLRCSSQSGHNTVSWYQQALGQGPQFIFQYYREEENGRGNFPPRFSGLQFPNYSSELNVNALELDDSALYLCASSLAHSNTEAFFGQGTRLTVV.

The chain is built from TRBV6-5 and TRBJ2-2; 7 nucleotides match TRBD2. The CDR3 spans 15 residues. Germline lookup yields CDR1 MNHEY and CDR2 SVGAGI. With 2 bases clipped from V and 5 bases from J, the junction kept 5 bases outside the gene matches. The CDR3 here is CASSYERAGTGELFF. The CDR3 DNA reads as TGTGCCAGCAGTTACGAAAGAGCGGGAACCGGGGAGCTGTTTTTT.

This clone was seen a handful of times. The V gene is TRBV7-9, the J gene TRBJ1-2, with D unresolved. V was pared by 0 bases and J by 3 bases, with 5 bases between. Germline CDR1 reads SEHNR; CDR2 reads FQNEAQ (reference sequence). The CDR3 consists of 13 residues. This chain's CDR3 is CASSLAPDYGYTF. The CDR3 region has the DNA TGTGCCAGCAGCTTAGCCCCGGACTATGGCTACACCTTC.

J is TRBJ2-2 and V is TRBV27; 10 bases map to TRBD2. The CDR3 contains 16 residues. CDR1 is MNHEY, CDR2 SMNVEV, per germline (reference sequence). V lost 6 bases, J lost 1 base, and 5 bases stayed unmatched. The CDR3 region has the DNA TGTGCCAGCAGAGGGAGGACTAGCGGGAACACCGGGGAGCTGTTTTTT. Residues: CASRGRTSGNTGELFF.

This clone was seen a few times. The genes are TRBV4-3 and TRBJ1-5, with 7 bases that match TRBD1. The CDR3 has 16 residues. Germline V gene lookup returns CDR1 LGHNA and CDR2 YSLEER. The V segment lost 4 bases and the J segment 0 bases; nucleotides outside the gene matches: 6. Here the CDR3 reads CASSPDRLYSNQPQHF. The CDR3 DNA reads TGCGCCAGCAGCCCGGACAGGCTTTATAGCAATCAGCCCCAGCATTTT.

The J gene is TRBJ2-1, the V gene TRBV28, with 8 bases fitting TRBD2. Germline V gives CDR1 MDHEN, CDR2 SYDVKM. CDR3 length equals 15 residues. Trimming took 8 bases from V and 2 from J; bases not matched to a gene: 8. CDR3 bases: TGTGCCAGCGCGATTAGCGGGACCCCCTACAATGAGCAGTTCTTC. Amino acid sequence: CASAISGTPYNEQFF.

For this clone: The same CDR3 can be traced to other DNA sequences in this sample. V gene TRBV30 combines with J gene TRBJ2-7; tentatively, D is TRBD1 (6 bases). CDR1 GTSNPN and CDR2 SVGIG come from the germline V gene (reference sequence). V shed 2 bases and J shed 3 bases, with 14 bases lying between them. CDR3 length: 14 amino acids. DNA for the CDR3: TGTGCCTGGAGTCCAGGGGACATCTACTACGAGCAGTACTTC. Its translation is CAWSPGDIYYEQYF.

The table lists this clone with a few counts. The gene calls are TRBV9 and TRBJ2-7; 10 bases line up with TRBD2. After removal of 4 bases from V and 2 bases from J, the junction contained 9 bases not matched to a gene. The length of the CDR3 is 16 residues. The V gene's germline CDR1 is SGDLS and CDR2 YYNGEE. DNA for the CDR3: TGTGCCAGCAGCCTAGGACTAGCGGCCCCCCCCTACGAGCAGTACTTC. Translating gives CASSLGLAAPPYEQYF. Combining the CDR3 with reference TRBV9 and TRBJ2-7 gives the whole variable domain DSGVTQTPKHLITATGQRVTLRCSPRSGDLSVYWYQQSLDQGLQFLIQYYNGEERAKGNILERFSAQQFPDLHSELNLSSLELGDSALYFCASSLGLAAPPYEQYFGPGTRLTVT.

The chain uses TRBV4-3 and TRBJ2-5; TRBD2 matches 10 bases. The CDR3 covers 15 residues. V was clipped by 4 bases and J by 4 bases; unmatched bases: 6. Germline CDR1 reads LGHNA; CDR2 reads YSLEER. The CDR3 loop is CASSPLAGGTETQYF. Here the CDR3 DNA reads TGCGCCAGCAGCCCATTAGCGGGAGGAACAGAGACCCAGTACTTC.

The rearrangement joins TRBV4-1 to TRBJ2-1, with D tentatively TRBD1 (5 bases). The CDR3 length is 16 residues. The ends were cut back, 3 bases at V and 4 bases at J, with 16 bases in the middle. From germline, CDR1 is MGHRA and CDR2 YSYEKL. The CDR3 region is CASSHLTVVAYNEQFF. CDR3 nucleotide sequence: TGCGCCAGCAGCCACCTGACAGTTGTCGCGTACAATGAGCAGTTCTTC.

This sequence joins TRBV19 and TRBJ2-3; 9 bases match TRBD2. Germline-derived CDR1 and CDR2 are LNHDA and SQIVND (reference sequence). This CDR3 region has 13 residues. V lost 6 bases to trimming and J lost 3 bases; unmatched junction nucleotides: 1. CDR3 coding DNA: TGTGCCAGTAGGGCGGGAGGGACAGATACGCAGTATTTT. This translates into CASRAGGTDTQYF.

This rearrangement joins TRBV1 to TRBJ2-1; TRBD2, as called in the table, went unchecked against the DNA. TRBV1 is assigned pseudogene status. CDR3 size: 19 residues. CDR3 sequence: CTSSQGERTSGSPYNEQFF. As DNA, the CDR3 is TGCACCAGCAGCCAAGGGGAGCGGACTAGCGGGAGTCCCTACAATGAGCAGTTCTTC.

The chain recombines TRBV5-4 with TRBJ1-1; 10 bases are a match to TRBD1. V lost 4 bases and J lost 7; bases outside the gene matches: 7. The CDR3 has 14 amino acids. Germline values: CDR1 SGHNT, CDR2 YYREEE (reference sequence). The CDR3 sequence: CASSPDRGRCEAFF. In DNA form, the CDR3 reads TGTGCCAGCAGCCCTGACAGGGGGCGGTGTGAAGCTTTCTTT.

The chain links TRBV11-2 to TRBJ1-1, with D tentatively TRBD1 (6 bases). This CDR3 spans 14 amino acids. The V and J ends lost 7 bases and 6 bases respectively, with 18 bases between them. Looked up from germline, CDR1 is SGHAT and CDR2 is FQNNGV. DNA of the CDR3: TGTGCCAGCAACCCTCTGACAGGCCAGCCTGAAGCTTTCTTT. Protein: CASNPLTGQPEAFF.

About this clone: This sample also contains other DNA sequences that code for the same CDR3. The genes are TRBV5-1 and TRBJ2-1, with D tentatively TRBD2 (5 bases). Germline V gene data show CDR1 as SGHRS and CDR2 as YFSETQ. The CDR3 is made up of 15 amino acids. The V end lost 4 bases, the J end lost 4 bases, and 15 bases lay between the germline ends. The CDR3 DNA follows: TGCGCCAGCAGCAACCGGAAAGCGGCATACAATGAGCAGTTCTTC. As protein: CASSNRKAAYNEQFF.

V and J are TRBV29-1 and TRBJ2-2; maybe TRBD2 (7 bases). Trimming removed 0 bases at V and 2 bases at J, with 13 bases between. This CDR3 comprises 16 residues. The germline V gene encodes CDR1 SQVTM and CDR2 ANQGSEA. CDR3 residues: CSVEDRGGPNTGELFF. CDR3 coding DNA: TGCAGCGTTGAAGACCGCGGGGGCCCAAACACCGGGGAGCTGTTTTTT.

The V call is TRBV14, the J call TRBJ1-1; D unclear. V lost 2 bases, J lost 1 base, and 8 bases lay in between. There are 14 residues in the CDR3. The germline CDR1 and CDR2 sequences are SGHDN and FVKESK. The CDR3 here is CASSQPPGNTEAFF. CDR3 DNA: TGTGCCAGCAGCCAACCCCCAGGGAACACTGAAGCTTTCTTT.

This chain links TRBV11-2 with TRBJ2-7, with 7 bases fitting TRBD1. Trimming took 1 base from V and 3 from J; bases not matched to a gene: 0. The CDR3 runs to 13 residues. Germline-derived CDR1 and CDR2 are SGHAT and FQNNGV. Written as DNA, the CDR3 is TGTGCCAGCAGCTTAGGGACAGGCTACGAGCAGTACTTC. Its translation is CASSLGTGYEQYF. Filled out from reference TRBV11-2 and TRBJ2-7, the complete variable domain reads EAGVAQSPRYKIIEKRQSVAFWCNPISGHATLYWYQQILGQGPKLLIQFQNNGVVDDSQLPKDRFSAERLKGVDSTLKIQPAKLEDSAVYLCASSLGTGYEQYFGPGTRLTVT.

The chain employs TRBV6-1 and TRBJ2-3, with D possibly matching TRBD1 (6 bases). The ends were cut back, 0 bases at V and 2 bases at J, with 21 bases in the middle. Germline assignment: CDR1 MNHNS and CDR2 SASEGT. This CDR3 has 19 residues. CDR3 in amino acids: CASSEARLAGQKTTDTQYF. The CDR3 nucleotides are TGTGCCAGCAGTGAAGCGAGATTGGCTGGACAGAAGACCACAGATACGCAGTATTTT.

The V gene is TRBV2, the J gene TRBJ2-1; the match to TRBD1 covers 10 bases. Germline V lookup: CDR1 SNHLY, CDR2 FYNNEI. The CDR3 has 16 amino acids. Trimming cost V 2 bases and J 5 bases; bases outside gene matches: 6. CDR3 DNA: TGTGCCAGCAGTGAACGGCGGGACAGGGGACACAATGAGCAGTTCTTC. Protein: CASSERRDRGHNEQFF.

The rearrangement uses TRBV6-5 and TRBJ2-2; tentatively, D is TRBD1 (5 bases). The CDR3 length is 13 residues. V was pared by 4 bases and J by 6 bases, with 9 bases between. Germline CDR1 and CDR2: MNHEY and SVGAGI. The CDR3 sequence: CASSSPGSGELFF. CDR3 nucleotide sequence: TGTGCCAGCAGTTCCCCAGGGTCCGGGGAGCTGTTTTTT.

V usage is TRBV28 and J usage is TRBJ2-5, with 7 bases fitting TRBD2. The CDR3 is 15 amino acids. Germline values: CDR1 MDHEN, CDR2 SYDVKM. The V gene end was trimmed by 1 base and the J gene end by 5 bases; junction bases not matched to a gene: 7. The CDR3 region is CASSLLSGERETQYF. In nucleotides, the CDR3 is TGTGCCAGCAGTTTATTAAGCGGGGAGCGGGAGACCCAGTACTTC.

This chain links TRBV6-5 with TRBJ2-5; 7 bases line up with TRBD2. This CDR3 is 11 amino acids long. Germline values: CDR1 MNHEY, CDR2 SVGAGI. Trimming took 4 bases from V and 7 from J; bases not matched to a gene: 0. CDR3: CASSSGGTQYF. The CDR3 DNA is TGTGCCAGCAGTTCGGGGGGGACCCAGTACTTC.

As DNA, the CDR3 is TGTGCCAGCAGCTTAGTCCGACAGATCCAGGACTACGAGCAGTACTTC. This gives the protein CASSLVRQIQDYEQYF. This chain links TRBV7-2 with TRBJ2-7; perhaps TRBD1 as D (5 bases). Per germline, CDR1 SGHTA and CDR2 FQGNSA. The ends were cut back, 1 base at V and 3 bases at J, with 16 bases in the middle. The CDR3 runs 16 residues.